One and the same sample provided the 14 T cell receptor beta chains below, sequenced in a study of blood T cell repertoires in COVID-19. Using immunoSEQ multiplex PCR, the repertoire was profiled, and TCRdb retains in-frame clones only, with some absent. The sample has 85,000 to 110,000 clones, about 90% seen once. The sequencing sample was made of peripheral blood. The receptors here all came from a human donor in a cohort sampled during active COVID-19.

The chain couples TRBV6-5 to TRBJ1-2; D gene unclear. V gave up 0 bases and J gave up 6 bases, with 5 bases separating them. CDR1 is MNHEY, CDR2 SVGAGI, per germline. The CDR3 has 12 residues. For the CDR3, the DNA is TGTGCCAGCAGTTACTCGGGCGATGGCTACACCTTC. It yields the protein CASSYSGDGYTF.

This chain connects TRBV11-3 to TRBJ2-7, with TRBD2 as a possible D gene (5 bases). Germline V gene data show CDR1 as SGHNT and CDR2 as YENEEA. CDR3 length equals 15 residues. The V and J ends lost 5 bases and 0 bases respectively, with 14 bases between them. CDR3 in amino acids: CASSPRPGSSYEQYF. Here the CDR3 DNA reads TGTGCCAGCAGCCCCCGCCCGGGGAGCTCCTACGAGCAGTACTTC.

A single count supports this clone. The rearrangement joins TRBV24-1 to TRBJ2-2; TRBD2 might be the D (7 bases). Germline V CDR1 and CDR2: KGHDR, SFDVKD. V gave up 5 bases and J gave up 5 bases, with 17 bases separating them. The CDR3 contains 16 residues. CDR3 in amino acids: CATSGPGLGGTGELFF. In DNA, the CDR3 is TGTGCCACCAGTGGACCTGGACTAGGGGGGACCGGGGAGCTGTTTTTT.

This sequence joins TRBV10-1 and TRBJ2-3; 10 bases map to TRBD2. The V segment lost 5 bases and the J segment 0 bases; nucleotides outside the gene matches: 2. The CDR3 consists of 15 residues. From germline, CDR1 is WNHNN and CDR2 SYGVQD (reference sequence). This CDR3 is CASSRTSGSTDTQYF. The CDR3 nucleotides read TGCGCCAGCAGTAGGACTAGCGGTAGCACAGATACGCAGTATTTT.

This clone appeared a single time. V and J are TRBV5-3 and TRBJ1-5; D call uncertain. TRBV5-3 qualifies as an ORF whose function is uncertain. This CDR3 region has 16 residues. V lost 3 bases and J 3 bases, leaving 16 bases between the germline ends. CDR3 loop: CARSSPVRASNQPQHF. The DNA for the CDR3 is TGTGCCAGAAGCTCGCCGGTGAGGGCCTCCAATCAGCCCCAGCATTTT.

The chain carries TRBV5-4 and TRBJ2-1, with 8 positions matching TRBD2. V was clipped by 0 bases and J by 7 bases; unmatched bases: 12. The CDR3 loop spans 17 amino acids. CDR1 is SGHNT, CDR2 YYREEE, per germline (reference sequence). CDR3 sequence (DNA): TGTGCCAGCAGCTTGGGGCTAGCGGGCCTTTCGGGTAATGAGCAGTTCTTC. This gives the protein CASSLGLAGLSGNEQFF.

In DNA, the CDR3 is TGTGCCAGTAGTTTCAACCGACTGGGCAGGGGTAATGAAAAACTGTTTTTT. Translated, it gives CASSFNRLGRGNEKLFF. V and J are TRBV19 and TRBJ1-4; a possible D gene is TRBD1 (6 bases). Per germline, CDR1 LNHDA and CDR2 SQIVND (reference sequence). The CDR3 is 17 amino acids. Trimming took 5 bases from V and 4 from J, leaving 20 bases between them.

The chain combines TRBV19 with TRBJ2-3, with 9 bases fitting TRBD1. Per germline, CDR1 LNHDA and CDR2 SQIVND (reference sequence). Trimming cost V 1 base and J 3 bases; bases outside gene matches: 5. The CDR3 is 16 amino acids. The CDR3 bases are TGTGCCAGTAGTATAGGGAGGGACAGGGAAACAGATACGCAGTATTTT. This gives the protein CASSIGRDRETDTQYF.

This rearrangement joins TRBV24-1 to TRBJ2-1, with D possibly matching TRBD1 (6 bases). The V gene lost 6 bases and the J gene lost 6 bases, with 8 bases spanning the gap. The CDR3 is made up of 12 amino acids. The germline V gene has CDR1 KGHDR and CDR2 SFDVKD. CDR3: CATSIGGNEQFF. CDR3 nucleotide sequence: TGTGCCACCAGTATAGGGGGCAATGAGCAGTTCTTC.

The table lists this clone with a count of one. J is TRBJ2-1 and V is TRBV28, with D perhaps matching TRBD1 (5 bases). Between the trimmed V and J ends, which lost 3 bases and 16 bases, there was a span of 22 bases. Germline V gene lookup returns CDR1 MDHEN and CDR2 SYDVKM. CDR3 length equals 14 residues. The CDR3 DNA follows: TGTGCCAGCAGTTTGCATCTAGGGGTAATAGGAAAATTCTTC. Translated: CASSLHLGVIGKFF.

The rearrangement joins TRBV5-1 to TRBJ2-7, with 9 nucleotides matching TRBD2. The CDR3 is 17 amino acids. With V trimmed by 1 base and J by 6 bases, 14 bases remained unmatched. The germline V gene encodes CDR1 SGHRS and CDR2 YFSETQ. The CDR3, as DNA: TGCGCCAGCAGCTTGCTAGGGTCTGCGGGAGGGCCGTCCGAGCAGTACTTC. Translating gives CASSLLGSAGGPSEQYF.

V usage is TRBV6-5 and J usage is TRBJ1-1; TRBD1 agrees at 9 bases. The CDR3 has 14 residues. J gave up 4 bases and V 5 bases, and 5 bases lay outside the gene matches. Germline CDR1 is MNHEY and CDR2 is SVGAGI. The CDR3 sequence is CASSKGQGPTEAFF. CDR3 coding DNA: TGTGCCAGCAGTAAGGGACAGGGACCCACTGAAGCTTTCTTT.

V is TRBV6-6 and J is TRBJ2-7, with unresolved D. The CDR3 consists of 15 residues. In germline, CDR1 is MNHNY, CDR2 SVGAGI (reference sequence). V dropped 7 bases and J dropped 3 bases, with 19 bases sitting between them. The CDR3 here is CASTLDDDTYYEQYF. In DNA form, the CDR3 reads TGTGCCAGCACCCTAGATGACGATACTTACTACGAGCAGTACTTC.

In its sample, this clone was seen a few times. The chain employs TRBV9 and TRBJ2-3; TRBD2 is a possible D gene (5 bases). Trimming took 3 bases from V and 6 from J, leaving 8 bases between them. Germline CDR1 and CDR2: SGDLS and YYNGEE. CDR3 length: 12 residues. CDR3: CASSAPGDTQYF. The CDR3 DNA reads as TGTGCCAGCAGCGCCCCGGGGGATACGCAGTATTTT.